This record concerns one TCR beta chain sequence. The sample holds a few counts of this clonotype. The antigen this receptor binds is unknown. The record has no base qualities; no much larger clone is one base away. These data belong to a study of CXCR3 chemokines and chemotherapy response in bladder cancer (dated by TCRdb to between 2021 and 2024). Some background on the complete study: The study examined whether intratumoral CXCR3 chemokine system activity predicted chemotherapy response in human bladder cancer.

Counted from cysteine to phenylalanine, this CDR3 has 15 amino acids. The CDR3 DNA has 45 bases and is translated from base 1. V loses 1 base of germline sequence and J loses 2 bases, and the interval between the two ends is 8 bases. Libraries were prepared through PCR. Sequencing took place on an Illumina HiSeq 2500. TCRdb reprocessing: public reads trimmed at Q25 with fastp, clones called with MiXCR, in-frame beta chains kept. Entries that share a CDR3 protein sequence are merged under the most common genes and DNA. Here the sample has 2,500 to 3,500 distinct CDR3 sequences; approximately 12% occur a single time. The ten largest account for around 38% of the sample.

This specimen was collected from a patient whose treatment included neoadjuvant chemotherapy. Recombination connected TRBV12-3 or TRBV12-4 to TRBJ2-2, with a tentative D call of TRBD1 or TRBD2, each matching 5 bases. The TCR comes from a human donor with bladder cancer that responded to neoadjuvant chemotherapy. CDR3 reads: CASSLGDRNTGELFF. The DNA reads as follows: TGTGCCAGCAGTTTAGGGGACCGAAACACCGGGGAGCTGTTTTTT.